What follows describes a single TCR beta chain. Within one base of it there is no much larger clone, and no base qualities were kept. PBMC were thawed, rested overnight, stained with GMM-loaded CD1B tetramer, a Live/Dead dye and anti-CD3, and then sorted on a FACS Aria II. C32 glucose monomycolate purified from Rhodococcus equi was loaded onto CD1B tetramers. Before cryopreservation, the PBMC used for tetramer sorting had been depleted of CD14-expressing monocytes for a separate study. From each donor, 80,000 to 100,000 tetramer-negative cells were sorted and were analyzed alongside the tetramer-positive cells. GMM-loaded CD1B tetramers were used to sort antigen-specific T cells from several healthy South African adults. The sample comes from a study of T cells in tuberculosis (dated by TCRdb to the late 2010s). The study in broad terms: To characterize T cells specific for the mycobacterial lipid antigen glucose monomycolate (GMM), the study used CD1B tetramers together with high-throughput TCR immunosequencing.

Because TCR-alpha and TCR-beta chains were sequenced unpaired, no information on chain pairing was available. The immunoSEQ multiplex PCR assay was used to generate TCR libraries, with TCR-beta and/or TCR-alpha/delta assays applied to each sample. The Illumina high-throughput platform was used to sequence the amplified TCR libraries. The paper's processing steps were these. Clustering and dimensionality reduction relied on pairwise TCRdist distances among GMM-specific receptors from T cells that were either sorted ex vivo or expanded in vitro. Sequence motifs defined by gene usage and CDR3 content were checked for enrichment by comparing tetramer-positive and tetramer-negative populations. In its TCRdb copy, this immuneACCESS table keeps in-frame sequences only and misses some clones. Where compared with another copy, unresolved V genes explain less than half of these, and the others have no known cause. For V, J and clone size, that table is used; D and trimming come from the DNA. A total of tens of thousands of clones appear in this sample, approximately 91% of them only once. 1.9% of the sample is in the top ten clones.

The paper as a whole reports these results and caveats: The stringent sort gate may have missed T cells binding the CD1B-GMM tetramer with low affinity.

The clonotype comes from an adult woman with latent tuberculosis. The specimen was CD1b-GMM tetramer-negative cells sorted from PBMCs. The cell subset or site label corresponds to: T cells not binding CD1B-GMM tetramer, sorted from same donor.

The DNA reads TGCGCCAGTACCTCGCTACGGACTAGCGTCGGGGAATGGTCCTACGAGCAGTACTTC. This encodes CASTSLRTSVGEWSYEQYF. The sequence joins TRBV10-2 to TRBJ2-7, with 9 central nucleotides matching TRBD2. CDR3 length: 19 amino acids, cysteine to phenylalanine. The kept DNA is CDR3 alone, 57 bases in frame from the first base. Trimming removed 9 bases from V and 1 base from J; the gene matches leave 22 bases unexplained. The germline V gene sets CDR1 to WSHSY and CDR2 to SAAADI.